One and the same sample provided the 17 T cell receptor beta chains below, sequenced in a study of CD8 T cells in ankylosing spondylitis. A single record per CDR3 protein comes from TCRdb applying MiXCR to the 5' RACE reads. There are hundreds of thousands of distinct CDR3 sequences in the sample; less than 9.5% occur only once, and approximately 5% lies in the top ten. Sequencing was performed on blood, either unsorted or a sorted T cell fraction (not recorded which). These receptors originate from a female donor with ankylosing spondylitis or in good health (not recorded which).

This clonotype was seen a single time. This may be a read error: a much more frequent sequence differs by one nucleotide. In this CDR3 the conserved last residue, phenylalanine or tryptophan, is missing, so a read error is likely. The rearrangement uses TRBV30 and TRBJ2-3, with 9 positions matching TRBD2. The V and J ends lost 4 bases and 5 bases, in that order; junction bases with no gene match: 10. The CDR3 covers 15 residues. Germline assignment: CDR1 GTSNPN and CDR2 SVGIG (reference sequence). The CDR3 sequence is CAWIQAGGPRDTQYY. CDR3 coding DNA: TGTGCCTGGATCCAAGCGGGAGGCCCCCGAGATACGCAGTATTAT.

The chain employs TRBV5-1 and TRBJ1-4; the D is unclear. The germline V gene has CDR1 SGHRS and CDR2 YFSETQ. The CDR3 sequence is 16 residues long. Trimming shortened V by 2 bases and J by 0 bases, and 11 bases separated the two germline ends. As DNA, the CDR3 is TGCGCCAGCAGCTTCAGACCCATTACAACTAATGAAAAACTGTTTTTT. This encodes CASSFRPITTNEKLFF. Based on the CDR3 plus reference TRBV5-1 and TRBJ1-4, the full variable domain is KAGVTQTPRYLIKTRGQQVTLSCSPISGHRSVSWYQQTPGQGLQFLFEYFSETQRNKGNFPGRFSGRQFSNSRSEMNVSTLELGDSALYLCASSFRPITTNEKLFFGSGTQLSVL.

This clonotype appeared many times. The chain employs TRBV6-2 or TRBV6-3 and TRBJ2-3, with a weak D call TRBD1 (5 bases). This CDR3 spans 13 amino acids. Germline assignment: CDR1 MNHEY and CDR2 SVGEGT. With 8 bases removed from V and 1 base from J, the gap between germline ends came to 10 bases. In DNA, the CDR3 is TGTGCCAGCCGAGTGGGGCGCACAGATACGCAGTATTTT. Translating it yields CASRVGRTDTQYF.

This clonotype has a handful of counts. The genes are TRBV7-2 and TRBJ2-7; D is ambiguous. The CDR3 is 18 amino acids. V was trimmed by 2 bases and J by 3 bases, leaving 23 bases between them. Germline CDR1 is SGHTA and CDR2 is FQGNSA. The CDR3 DNA is TGTGCCAGCAGCTTAAGCCCCCCCCGGCTGCTCAGGTTCTACGAGCAGTACTTC. Protein product: CASSLSPPRLLRFYEQYF.

This clonotype was found many times. The chain has TRBV25-1 and TRBJ1-1; a weak D match, TRBD1 (6 bases). CDR3 size: 15 residues. The ends were cut back, 0 bases at V and 7 bases at J, with 15 bases in the middle. Germline CDR1 reads MGHDK; CDR2 reads SYGVNS. This chain's CDR3 is CASSEYGMTGLEAFF. CDR3 DNA sequence: TGTGCCAGCAGTGAATATGGAATGACAGGCCTTGAAGCTTTCTTT.

At least ten counts were recorded for this clonotype. The CDR3 protein is CASSEGRSGRYQETQYF. For the CDR3, the DNA is TGTGCCAGCAGTGAAGGCCGTAGCGGGAGATATCAAGAGACCCAGTACTTC. The chain is built from TRBV25-1 and TRBJ2-5; 9 nucleotides line up with TRBD2. This CDR3 is built from 17 residues. Unmatched junction bases numbered 9, after V lost 2 bases and J lost 2 bases. Germline CDR1 reads MGHDK; CDR2 reads SYGVNS.

At least ten counts were recorded for this clonotype. The rearrangement links TRBV15 to TRBJ2-4; perhaps D is TRBD1 or TRBD2 (5 bases each). V gave up 0 bases and J gave up 3 bases, with 12 bases separating them. Germline V gives CDR1 LNHNV, CDR2 YYDKDF (reference sequence). The CDR3 is 16 residues long. This CDR3 is CATSRDMRDGKNIQYF. CDR3 coding DNA: TGTGCCACCAGCAGAGATATGAGGGACGGCAAAAACATTCAGTACTTC.

This clonotype has ten or more counts. The chain joins TRBV20-1 to TRBJ2-1, with TRBD2 matching over 9 bases. With 5 bases clipped from V and 0 bases from J, the junction kept 5 bases outside the gene matches. CDR1 and CDR2 from the germline V gene are DFQATT and SNEGSKA (reference sequence). CDR3 size: 15 residues. The CDR3, as DNA: TGCAGTGCTTCACTAGCGGGTTACTCCTACAATGAGCAGTTCTTC. It translates to CSASLAGYSYNEQFF.

The sample holds many counts of this clonotype. J is TRBJ1-1 and V is TRBV20-1; D is unclear. The germline V gene has CDR1 DFQATT and CDR2 SNEGSKA (reference sequence). Between the trimmed V and J ends, which lost 0 bases and 2 bases, there was a span of 10 bases. The CDR3 consists of 14 residues. CDR3 in DNA: TGCAGTGCTAGAGATCTCGGAGCTAACACTGAAGCTTTCTTT. Its translation is CSARDLGANTEAFF.

This clonotype has at least ten counts. The CDR3: CASRQGTSATEAFF. CDR3 DNA sequence: TGTGCCAGCAGACAGGGAACGTCGGCGACTGAAGCTTTCTTT. The rearrangement links TRBV12-3 or TRBV12-4 to TRBJ1-1; D is perhaps TRBD1 (6 bases). With 6 bases removed from V and 5 bases from J, the gap between germline ends came to 16 bases. The CDR3 extends over 14 amino acids.

This clonotype was seen many times. The chain couples TRBV6-1 to TRBJ2-5; 7 positions match TRBD2. The CDR3 is 15 residues long. V was clipped by 6 bases and J by 5 bases; unmatched bases: 12. CDR1 is MNHNS and CDR2 is SASEGT in the germline V gene. CDR3 nucleotides: TGTGCCAGCAGGCCAGGCGCCGGGACTACGGAGACCCAGTACTTC. This gives the protein CASRPGAGTTETQYF.

This clonotype was observed a few times. The chain recombines TRBV5-1 with TRBJ1-1; D not certain. The CDR3 has 14 amino acids. V was clipped by 5 bases and J by 8 bases, with 19 bases between them. Germline V gene data show CDR1 as SGHRS and CDR2 as YFSETQ. The CDR3 coding sequence is TGCGCCAGCAGGAAGACTGGTCAGGAGGGAGAAGCTTTCTTT. Translated: CASRKTGQEGEAFF. Filled out from reference TRBV5-1 and TRBJ1-1, the complete variable domain reads KAGVTQTPRYLIKTRGQQVTLSCSPISGHRSVSWYQQTPGQGLQFLFEYFSETQRNKGNFPGRFSGRQFSNSRSEMNVSTLELGDSALYLCASRKTGQEGEAFFGQGTRLTVV.

This clonotype was counted many times. This chain connects TRBV29-1 to TRBJ1-2; D is unresolved. V lost 5 bases and J lost 7, with 11 bases in between. The CDR3 length is 11 residues. Germline V CDR1 and CDR2: SQVTM, ANQGSEA. CDR3 DNA: TGCAGCGTTCAAGGACTTCCTGGCTACACCTTC. Its translation: CSVQGLPGYTF.

This clonotype came up a few times. The V gene is TRBV7-9, the J gene TRBJ2-7, with TRBD2 identical over 7 bases. CDR1 SEHNR and CDR2 FQNEAQ come from the germline V gene (reference sequence). Unmatched junction bases numbered 12, after V lost 5 bases and J lost 5 bases. There are 15 residues in the CDR3. The CDR3 bases are TGTGCCAGCAGCCGGGCCGGGGGACTAACCCACGAGCAGTACTTC. Protein product: CASSRAGGLTHEQYF.

This clonotype was found many times. The chain links TRBV29-1 to TRBJ2-1; TRBD2 aligns across 12 bases. The CDR3 extends over 15 amino acids. Unmatched junction bases numbered 10, after V lost 7 bases and J lost 6 bases. CDR1 SQVTM and CDR2 ANQGSEA come from the germline V gene. CDR3 DNA: TGCAGCGCTTTCGGAAGGACTAGCGGGATCAATGAGCAGTTCTTC. It yields the protein CSAFGRTSGINEQFF.

This clonotype has ten or more counts. The rearrangement joins TRBV5-4 to TRBJ2-2, with 9 nucleotides matching TRBD1. The V gene end was trimmed by 4 bases and the J gene end by 6 bases; junction bases not matched to a gene: 7. This CDR3 has 15 residues. CDR1 SGHNT and CDR2 YYREEE come from the germline V gene (reference sequence). Here the CDR3 DNA reads TGTGCCAGCAGCGCCTACAGGGGGCGCGCCGGGGAGCTGTTTTTT. It encodes CASSAYRGRAGELFF.

Of note for this clonotype: This may come from a read error, since a much larger clone is one base off. The chain recombines TRBV5-5 with TRBJ2-1, with D perhaps TRBD1 (6 bases). Germline V gives CDR1 SGHKS, CDR2 YYEKEE (reference sequence). The CDR3 has 15 residues. The CDR3 sequence is CANSPWKGGYNEQFF. The CDR3 bases are TGTGCCAACAGCCCTTGGAAAGGGGGATACAATGAGCAGTTCTTC.